One and the same sample provided the 32 T cell receptor beta chains below, sequenced in a study of cytomegalovirus exposure and HLA in healthy donors. PCR amplification relied on 60 Vbeta primers (plus 13 Jbeta primers). This table comes from immunoSEQ multiplex PCR, and its TCRdb copy is limited to in-frame clones, with some not included. The repertoire has about 130,000 clones, roughly 79% of them found once; the top ten carry approximately 1.7%. Sequences were obtained from PBMCs. The receptors were gathered from a woman aged 50 to 65 in good health and CMV-seronegative.

This clone was recorded a few times. CDR3 DNA sequence: TGCAGCGCAGGACTAGCGGGAGGCCATGAGCAGTTCTTC. Amino acids: CSAGLAGGHEQFF. V usage is TRBV29-1 and J usage is TRBJ2-1; 14 nucleotides match TRBD2. The trim removed 7 bases at V and 8 bases at J, leaving 4 bases unmatched. Germline V lookup: CDR1 SQVTM, CDR2 ANQGSEA. The length of the CDR3 is 13 residues.

This chain links TRBV5-4 with TRBJ2-4, with TRBD1 as a possible D gene (6 bases). Trimming cost V 0 bases and J 3 bases, with 13 bases left between them. CDR1 and CDR2 (germline): SGHNT, YYREEE (reference sequence). The CDR3 totals 16 residues. The CDR3 DNA reads as TGTGCCAGCAGCTTGGACAGGGCTGACTACAAAAACATTCAGTACTTC. It codes for CASSLDRADYKNIQYF.

J is TRBJ2-3 and V is TRBV10-2; a weak D match, TRBD1 (6 bases). The CDR3 extends over 15 amino acids. The V gene lost 4 bases and the J gene lost 2 bases, with 13 bases spanning the gap. CDR1 is WSHSY and CDR2 is SAAADI in the germline V gene. The CDR3: CASSVQGLFTDTQYF. The CDR3 DNA follows: TGCGCCAGCAGTGTGCAGGGGTTATTCACAGATACGCAGTATTTT.

This chain uses TRBV29-1 with TRBJ2-5; D remains ambiguous. CDR3 length equals 13 residues. Germline V gene lookup returns CDR1 SQVTM and CDR2 ANQGSEA. The V end was cut by 4 bases, the J end by 3 bases, with 12 bases between. The CDR3 sequence: CSVGVSSEETQYF. In DNA, the CDR3 is TGCAGCGTTGGGGTTAGCAGTGAAGAGACCCAGTACTTC.

On this clone: One end of the junction fails to match germline, which may point to a read error. V and J are TRBV7-7 and TRBJ2-5; D ambiguous. Germline V gene lookup returns CDR1 SSHAT and CDR2 FNYEAQ (reference sequence). The CDR3 length is 13 residues. CDR3 DNA sequence: TGTGCTAGCAGCTATACTCTCGTAGAGACCCAGTACTTC. Its protein product is CASSYTLVETQYF.

This chain joins TRBV19 and TRBJ2-1; a possible D gene is TRBD2 (6 bases). Trimming stripped 1 base from V and 4 bases from J, with 11 bases between. Germline CDR1 LNHDA, CDR2 SQIVND (reference sequence). The CDR3 consists of 15 residues. Here the CDR3 DNA reads TGTGCCAGTAGTATAGGAGATAGCGGATACAATGAGCAGTTCTTC. As protein: CASSIGDSGYNEQFF.

This clone was observed a few times. V is TRBV19 and J is TRBJ1-1, with TRBD1 matching 9 bases. Germline CDR1 is LNHDA and CDR2 is SQIVND (reference sequence). The CDR3 length is 13 residues. V lost 4 bases to trimming and J lost 9 bases; unmatched junction nucleotides: 6. The DNA for the CDR3 is TGTGCCAGTAGTAGTAACAGGGGGCGCAAAGCTTTCTTT. Protein: CASSSNRGRKAFF.

V and J are TRBV5-4 and TRBJ2-3; 12 positions agree with TRBD2. The CDR3 spans 16 residues. The ends lost 4 bases at V and 5 bases at J; junction bases unmatched: 8. Germline CDR1 and CDR2: SGHNT and YYREEE (reference sequence). CDR3 loop: CASSPRLAGARDTQYF. CDR3 nucleotides: TGTGCCAGCAGCCCGAGACTAGCGGGAGCCCGAGATACGCAGTATTTT.

The chain links TRBV7-9 to TRBJ2-7, with 8 bases that match TRBD1. After removal of 5 bases from V and 0 bases from J, the junction contained 3 bases not matched to a gene. This CDR3 has 14 residues. CDR1 SEHNR and CDR2 FQNEAQ come from the germline V gene (reference sequence). The CDR3 region has the DNA TGTGCCAGCAGCGCCACAGGGGGCTCCTACGAGCAGTACTTC. Its translation is CASSATGGSYEQYF.

The rearrangement joins TRBV5-1 to TRBJ2-1; 9 nucleotides match TRBD2. After removal of 5 bases from V and 3 bases from J, the junction contained 6 bases not matched to a gene. CDR3 length equals 15 residues. Germline values: CDR1 SGHRS, CDR2 YFSETQ. The CDR3 DNA sequence: TGCGCCAGCAGAGCCGGGACTAGCTTCTACAATGAGCAGTTCTTC. Protein product: CASRAGTSFYNEQFF.

This chain joins TRBV9 and TRBJ1-1, with 7 bases lining up with TRBD1. CDR1 and CDR2 from the germline V gene are SGDLS and YYNGEE. The trim removed 5 bases at V and 3 bases at J, leaving 4 bases unmatched. The CDR3 consists of 13 residues. The CDR3 sequence: CASRTGLDTEAFF. The CDR3 DNA is TGTGCCAGCAGGACAGGGTTGGACACTGAAGCTTTCTTT.

This clone appeared a single time. This chain uses TRBV6-5 with TRBJ2-2, with D possibly matching TRBD2 (5 bases). CDR3 size: 15 residues. Germline CDR1 and CDR2: MNHEY and SVGAGI. Between the trimmed V and J ends, which lost 6 bases and 8 bases, there was a span of 19 bases. The CDR3: CASSSTTWGGGELFF. The CDR3 DNA sequence: TGTGCCAGCAGCTCGACTACGTGGGGTGGTGGGGAGCTGTTTTTT.

The genes are TRBV18 and TRBJ1-1, with D tentatively TRBD1 (6 bases). The CDR3 is made up of 14 amino acids. Looked up from germline, CDR1 is KGHSH and CDR2 is LQKENI. V lost 4 bases and J lost 1, with 10 bases in between. The CDR3 DNA is TGTGCCAGCTCACTCTCGGGACAGAACACTGAAGCTTTCTTT. As protein: CASSLSGQNTEAFF.

The rearrangement links TRBV27 to TRBJ2-1, with D tentatively TRBD2 (6 bases). This CDR3 is 17 amino acids long. V was clipped by 5 bases and J by 0 bases, with 17 bases between them. Germline V gene sequence: CDR1 MNHEY, CDR2 SMNVEV (reference sequence). CDR3 bases: TGTGCCAGCAGTCCCCGATTGCTAGCGTTCTCCTACAATGAGCAGTTCTTC. This gives the protein CASSPRLLAFSYNEQFF.

The chain couples TRBV10-3 to TRBJ1-4; D is unresolved. Germline CDR1 and CDR2: ENHRY and SYGVKD. Trimming shortened V by 5 bases and J by 4 bases, and 11 bases separated the two germline ends. CDR3 length equals 14 residues. Here the CDR3 reads CAISPQALNEKLFF. The CDR3 coding sequence is TGTGCCATCAGTCCCCAGGCTCTTAATGAAAAACTGTTTTTT.

The CDR3 coding sequence is TGTGCCAGTAGCCGGGACACTTACAATGAGCAGTTCTTC. Its protein product is CASSRDTYNEQFF. The chain recombines TRBV19 with TRBJ2-1; the D gene is possibly TRBD1 (6 bases). The germline V and J ends were trimmed by 6 bases and 4 bases, with 10 bases remaining between them. This CDR3 spans 13 amino acids. Per germline, CDR1 LNHDA and CDR2 SQIVND (reference sequence).

A few counts support this clone. The chain employs TRBV5-1 and TRBJ2-7, with 12 positions matching TRBD1. J lost 4 bases, V lost 6 bases, and 11 bases had no gene match. CDR3 length equals 16 residues. CDR1 SGHRS and CDR2 YFSETQ come from the germline V gene. CDR3: CASTLLMGQGAYEQYF. Here the CDR3 DNA reads TGCGCCAGCACCCTATTAATGGGACAGGGGGCTTACGAGCAGTACTTC.

The J gene is TRBJ2-1, the V gene TRBV4-3; 7 bases are a match to TRBD1. CDR3 size: 15 residues. V lost 3 bases, J lost 1 base, and 3 bases stayed unmatched. Per the germline V gene, CDR1 is LGHNA and CDR2 is YSLEER. CDR3: CASSHDRASYNEQFF. The CDR3 nucleotides are TGCGCCAGCAGCCATGACAGGGCTTCCTACAATGAGCAGTTCTTC.

V gene TRBV5-8 combines with J gene TRBJ2-1; maybe TRBD2 (5 bases). V gave up 2 bases and J gave up 7 bases, with 16 bases separating them. The CDR3 is 15 residues long. Germline CDR1 SGHTS, CDR2 YDEGEE. CDR3 in amino acids: CASSFLNSGENEQFF. The CDR3, as DNA: TGTGCCAGCAGCTTCCTCAACAGCGGTGAGAATGAGCAGTTCTTC.

The rearrangement uses TRBV5-1 and TRBJ2-6; 8 nucleotides match TRBD1. Germline V gene data show CDR1 as SGHRS and CDR2 as YFSETQ. Unmatched junction bases numbered 6, after V lost 4 bases and J lost 0 bases. This CDR3 spans 17 amino acids. In nucleotides, the CDR3 is TGCGCCAGCAGCCTGGGACAGGCACTCTCTGGGGCCAACGTCCTGACTTTC. Translation: CASSLGQALSGANVLTF.

This clone was recorded a few times. This chain joins TRBV7-9 and TRBJ1-4; TRBD1 agrees at 7 bases. CDR3 size: 14 residues. Germline lookup yields CDR1 SEHNR and CDR2 FQNEAQ (reference sequence). Trimming at V came to 5 bases and at J to 8 bases, leaving 8 bases not matched to a gene. CDR3 residues: CASSVGQESEKLFF. The CDR3 nucleotides are TGTGCCAGCAGCGTCGGACAGGAATCAGAAAAACTGTTTTTT.

This sequence joins TRBV11-3 and TRBJ2-3; tentative D call: TRBD1 (5 bases). Germline-derived CDR1 and CDR2 are SGHNT and YENEEA. There are 16 residues in the CDR3. The V and J ends lost 8 bases and 0 bases respectively, with 18 bases between them. The CDR3 DNA sequence: TGTGCCAGCTCATCAAAACTGGACATCAGCACAGATACGCAGTATTTT. Amino acids: CASSSKLDISTDTQYF.

The chain links TRBV5-1 to TRBJ2-3, with 8 bases matching TRBD2. CDR3 length equals 16 residues. Germline V gene lookup returns CDR1 SGHRS and CDR2 YFSETQ. J lost 5 bases, V lost 1 base, and 9 bases had no gene match. The CDR3 coding sequence is TGCGCCAGCAGCTTGAGATTAGCGGGACTGCGAGATACGCAGTATTTT. It yields the protein CASSLRLAGLRDTQYF.

This CDR3 reads CASSHRLAGIQTGYTGELFF. As DNA, the CDR3 is TGCGCCAGCAGCCATAGACTAGCGGGAATACAAACAGGGTACACCGGGGAGCTGTTTTTT. The chain is built from TRBV4-3 and TRBJ2-2, with 11 bases aligning to TRBD2. Germline lookup yields CDR1 LGHNA and CDR2 YSLEER. After removal of 3 bases from V and 3 bases from J, the junction contained 15 bases not matched to a gene. The CDR3 covers 20 residues.

In its sample, this clone was seen a few times. V and J are TRBV7-2 and TRBJ1-2; TRBD1 aligns across 8 bases. The ends lost 5 bases at V and 6 bases at J; junction bases unmatched: 20. Germline CDR1 and CDR2: SGHTA and FQGNSA. The CDR3 totals 18 residues. CDR3 coding DNA: TGTGCCAGCAGCCACCCCACGCGCGGGCAGGGGGCCTTCGATGGCTACACCTTC. It codes for CASSHPTRGQGAFDGYTF.

The J gene is TRBJ2-5, the V gene TRBV7-6, with a weak D call TRBD2 (6 bases). The CDR3 runs 15 residues. V dropped 5 bases and J dropped 9 bases, with 22 bases sitting between them. The V gene's germline CDR1 is SGHVS and CDR2 FNYEAQ. The CDR3 protein is CASSPRTRAGISQYF. CDR3 in DNA: TGTGCCAGCAGCCCGAGGACCCGGGCGGGGATTTCCCAGTACTTC.

This clone was seen more than once but under ten times. V is TRBV27 and J is TRBJ2-1; D might be TRBD1 (5 bases). With 5 bases removed from V and 6 bases from J, the gap between germline ends came to 11 bases. The CDR3 extends over 13 amino acids. The germline V gene encodes CDR1 MNHEY and CDR2 SMNVEV (reference sequence). CDR3 in amino acids: CASSQVRVNEQFF. CDR3 DNA sequence: TGTGCCAGCAGTCAGGTCAGGGTCAATGAGCAGTTCTTC.

The chain combines TRBV29-1 with TRBJ2-7, with 8 bases lining up with TRBD1. CDR1 is SQVTM and CDR2 is ANQGSEA in the germline V gene. The CDR3 loop spans 13 amino acids. The CDR3, as DNA: TGCAGTGCCTCACGGGACAGGCCTTACGAGCAGTACTTC. Translated: CSASRDRPYEQYF.

The chain has TRBV7-9 and TRBJ1-1, with TRBD1 as a possible D gene (5 bases). Germline lookup yields CDR1 SEHNR and CDR2 FQNEAQ (reference sequence). The V gene lost 5 bases and the J gene lost 2 bases, with 15 bases spanning the gap. The CDR3 runs to 15 residues. CDR3 in amino acids: CASSRRQTTNTEAFF. The CDR3 nucleotides read TGTGCCAGCAGCAGACGACAGACCACTAACACTGAAGCTTTCTTT.

The chain is built from TRBV27 and TRBJ2-7; TRBD1 might be the D (6 bases). The germline CDR1 and CDR2 sequences are MNHEY and SMNVEV (reference sequence). Trimming left V 5 bases short and J 12 bases short, with 14 bases between. The CDR3 is 11 residues long. CDR3 sequence reads: CASSHRDNLYV. CDR3 nucleotide sequence: TGTGCCAGCAGTCACCGGGACAACCTGTACGTC.

The rearrangement uses TRBV6-6 and TRBJ1-2; tentative D call: TRBD1 (6 bases). V shed 5 bases and J shed 1 base, with 17 bases lying between them. CDR1 and CDR2 from the germline V gene are MNHNY and SVGAGI (reference sequence). This CDR3 has 16 residues. This CDR3 reads CASSPSGQRFNYGYTF. The CDR3, as DNA: TGTGCCAGCAGTCCTTCCGGACAGCGATTTAACTATGGCTACACCTTC.

This clone occurred a few times. The chain uses TRBV27 and TRBJ1-1; 9 nucleotides line up with TRBD1. Germline V lookup: CDR1 MNHEY, CDR2 SMNVEV (reference sequence). Unmatched junction bases numbered 7, after V lost 4 bases and J lost 4 bases. The CDR3 loop spans 15 amino acids. The DNA of the CDR3 is TGTGCCAGCAGTTCCCGGACAGGGGTGAGCACTGAAGCTTTCTTT. This gives the protein CASSSRTGVSTEAFF.